This TCR beta chain was sequenced during a study of blood T cell repertoires in COVID-19. The study recruited people aged roughly 18 to 95 years across approximately 24 US areas. Researchers sorted participants into cohorts using their self-reported clinical history. Either two negative PCRs, clearance, or symptom resolution qualified Cohort 3 donors as recovered. There are 19 residues in the CDR3. Germline V gives CDR1 MNHEY, CDR2 SMNVEV (reference sequence). V lost 3 bases, J lost 10 bases, and 17 bases stayed unmatched. In the original processing: Reference gene primer amplification gave nucleated cell count estimates. Here immunoSEQ multiplex PCR was the method, and the copy in TCRdb shows in-frame clones only, minus some. V, J and clone size were drawn from that table, and D and trimming were deduced from the DNA. The table shows 200,000 to 250,000 clones, with roughly four fifths occurring only once.

The TCR sequence derives from a woman in her sixties or seventies who had recovered from COVID-19. Sequences were obtained from PBMCs or T cells enriched from blood (not recorded which). V is TRBV27 and J is TRBJ1-6; TRBD1 agrees at 11 bases. This CDR3 reads CASSFRDWTGGRLGSPLHF. The DNA of the CDR3 is TGTGCCAGCAGTTTCAGGGACTGGACAGGGGGCCGATTGGGGTCACCCCTCCACTTT.